This entry lists 12 T cell receptor beta chains sequenced from one sample in a study of a mutant IDH1 vaccine in newly diagnosed glioma. These TCRs are of unknown antigen specificity. Time point given: week 11, during vaccination. One vaccine dose held 300 ug of mutant IDH1 20-mer peptide and came with topical imiquimod. The method was immunoSEQ multiplex PCR; TCRdb's version includes in-frame clones alone and lacks a portion of them. This table holds 50,000 to 60,000 clones, more than 85% found once. The source was PBMCs, collected from a glioma patient whose treatment included an IDH1 peptide vaccine. These receptors all come from a man in his fifties or sixties with glioma.

V gene TRBV28 combines with J gene TRBJ1-4; D ambiguous. Germline V gene sequence: CDR1 MDHEN, CDR2 SYDVKM. The CDR3 totals 15 residues. Trimming shortened V by 5 bases and J by 9 bases, and 19 bases separated the two germline ends. The CDR3 is CASSPGHGWEKKLFF. In DNA, the CDR3 is TGTGCCAGCAGTCCCGGTCATGGGTGGGAGAAAAAACTGTTTTTT.

The chain couples TRBV14 to TRBJ2-5, with 12 positions matching TRBD2. V lost 0 bases to trimming and J lost 6 bases; unmatched junction nucleotides: 11. The CDR3 consists of 18 residues. Per the germline V gene, CDR1 is SGHDN and CDR2 is FVKESK. CDR3 in amino acids: CASSQDLLLAGGRKTQYF. The CDR3, as DNA: TGTGCCAGCAGCCAAGATCTGCTTCTAGCGGGGGGGCGGAAGACCCAGTACTTC.

The chain joins TRBV19 to TRBJ1-5; D remains ambiguous. V shed 4 bases and J shed 15 bases, with 7 bases lying between them. Germline V gene data show CDR1 as LNHDA and CDR2 as SQIVND (reference sequence). This CDR3 contains 9 residues. The CDR3 nucleotides are TGTGCCAGTAGTACCCGCCGGCATTTT. Its protein is CASSTRRHF.

The chain links TRBV25-1 to TRBJ1-2, with TRBD1 identical over 7 bases. After removal of 5 bases from V and 5 bases from J, the junction contained 8 bases not matched to a gene. Germline V CDR1 and CDR2: MGHDK, SYGVNS. The CDR3 runs to 14 residues. This CDR3 reads CASSPTGTDYGYTF. CDR3 coding DNA: TGTGCCAGCAGTCCGACCGGGACAGATTATGGCTACACCTTC.

This rearrangement joins TRBV19 to TRBJ1-2; no reliable D call. The germline V and J ends were trimmed by 4 bases and 4 bases, with 7 bases remaining between them. The V gene's germline CDR1 is LNHDA and CDR2 SQIVND (reference sequence). This CDR3 contains 12 residues. The CDR3 protein is CASSSEGYGYTF. Here the CDR3 DNA reads TGTGCCAGTAGTAGTGAGGGCTATGGCTACACCTTC.

This chain joins TRBV5-1 and TRBJ2-7; no reliable D call. The CDR3 extends over 14 amino acids. Germline-derived CDR1 and CDR2 are SGHRS and YFSETQ. V lost 1 base to trimming and J lost 3 bases, with 11 bases between them. CDR3 in amino acids: CASSLQRALYEQYF. The CDR3 region has the DNA TGCGCCAGCAGCTTGCAAAGGGCCCTCTACGAGCAGTACTTC.

The chain links TRBV5-1 to TRBJ2-2; 10 bases agree with TRBD1. CDR3 length equals 16 residues. The junction had 3 bases not matched to a gene; V was cut back by 0 bases and J by 4 bases. Germline V gives CDR1 SGHRS, CDR2 YFSETQ. The CDR3 DNA is TGCGCCAGCAGCTTGGGGGACAGGGGCGGCACCGGGGAGCTGTTTTTT. It codes for CASSLGDRGGTGELFF.

This clone showed up just once. The chain recombines TRBV6-5 with TRBJ1-1, with TRBD1 matching 8 bases. This CDR3 comprises 14 residues. CDR1 and CDR2 from the germline V gene are MNHEY and SVGAGI. After removal of 6 bases from V and 4 bases from J, the junction contained 7 bases not matched to a gene. The CDR3 DNA reads as TGTGCCAGCAGACCGACAGGGGCGTCCACTGAAGCTTTCTTT. Its protein product is CASRPTGASTEAFF.

The rearrangement uses TRBV11-3 and TRBJ2-1; 13 nucleotides agree with TRBD2. CDR3 length: 16 amino acids. V shed 3 bases, J shed 6 bases, and the junction held 5 bases outside the gene matches. The germline V gene has CDR1 SGHNT and CDR2 YENEEA. CDR3 amino acids: CASSFDGTSGTNEQFF. CDR3 DNA sequence: TGTGCCAGCAGCTTCGACGGGACTAGCGGGACCAATGAGCAGTTCTTC.

The V and J genes are TRBV7-2 and TRBJ1-1; D unclear. The CDR3 sequence is 15 residues long. Germline V gives CDR1 SGHTA, CDR2 FQGNSA. V lost 2 bases and J lost 2, with 12 bases in between. The CDR3 spells CASSLSSSRNTEAFF. Here the CDR3 DNA reads TGTGCCAGCAGCTTATCAAGCAGCCGAAACACTGAAGCTTTCTTT.

V usage is TRBV6-5 and J usage is TRBJ2-3; 9 nucleotides align to TRBD1. The V segment lost 8 bases and the J segment 0 bases; nucleotides outside the gene matches: 6. The CDR3 contains 15 residues. The germline gives CDR1 MNHEY, CDR2 SVGAGI. CDR3 sequence (DNA): TGTGCCAGCGCCGGGACAGGGCACAGCACAGATACGCAGTATTTT. Protein sequence: CASAGTGHSTDTQYF.

V is TRBV7-9 and J is TRBJ1-5, with D uncertain. Trimming took off 5 bases at V and 2 bases at J, with 10 bases between the two ends. Germline values: CDR1 SEHNR, CDR2 FQNEAQ (reference sequence). The CDR3 length is 14 residues. This chain's CDR3 is CASSPGGGNQPQHF. DNA of the CDR3: TGTGCCAGCAGCCCAGGCGGTGGCAATCAGCCCCAGCATTTT.